This entry describes one T cell receptor (beta chain). The entry originates in a study of cytomegalovirus exposure and HLA in healthy donors. Per germline, CDR1 LNHDA and CDR2 SQIVND (reference sequence). The length of the CDR3 is 13 residues. V shed 9 bases and J shed 7 bases, with 16 bases lying between them. The PCR employed 60 Vbeta primers together with 13 Jbeta primers. Sequencing used immunoSEQ multiplex PCR; TCRdb keeps in-frame clones, though not all of them. Of some 200,000 clones in the sample, around three quarters were seen once. The chain combines TRBV19 with TRBJ1-5; D is unresolved. This receptor was identified in a woman under 40 in good health and CMV-seronegative. Sequencing input: PBMCs. The CDR3 here is CASIPSGGQPQHF. For the CDR3, the DNA is TGTGCCAGCATACCATCGGGAGGGCAGCCCCAGCATTTT.